These T cell receptor beta chains were read from a single sample in a study of OX40 agonist ivuxolimab in advanced cancers. Repertoires were generated with immunoSEQ multiplex PCR, while TCRdb's copy carries only in-frame clones and drops some. The sample has about 80,000 clones, about four fifths seen once; the top ten hold about 0.71%. Sequenced here: CD4+ or CD8+ T cells sorted from blood, sampled in a trial of the OX40 agonist ivuxolimab. The receptor source for this set is an adult with an advanced solid tumor such as melanoma, head and neck, liver or kidney cancer. Both conserved end residues are part of each CDR3. The D gene is left open where the match is weak. Clone sizes are given selectively: once, few, many, or a class where the clone is expanded.

TRBD2,TRBJ2-7,TRBV11-2,once,TGTGCCAGCAGCTTACCCGGGACTAGCGGGTTCTACGAGCAGTACTTC,CASSLPGTSGFYEQYF
-,TRBJ1-4,TRBV5-4,-,TGTGCCAGCAGCGAGCAGGGTAATGAAAAACTGTTTTTT,CASSEQGNEKLFF
TRBD2,TRBJ2-5,TRBV7-9,-,TGTGCCAGCAGCTTGACTAGCGGGGGGGCTAGAGAGACCCAGTACTTC,CASSLTSGGARETQYF
-,TRBJ1-4,TRBV28,-,TGTGCCAGCAGTTCATACGGGGGAGCCTTTAATGAAAAACTGTTTTTT,CASSSYGGAFNEKLFF
-,TRBJ1-1,TRBV5-5,-,TGTGCCAGCAGCTTTGGGGGCGCGGCTGAAGCTTTCTTT,CASSFGGAAEAFF
TRBD1,TRBJ2-7,TRBV5-4,-,TGTGCCAGCACCACCGGTGGGACAGGGGGTTATTACGAGCAGTACTTC,CASTTGGTGGYYEQYF
-,TRBJ1-2,TRBV10-3,-,TGTGCCATCAGTGGCCCAGGGGCTAACTATGGCTACACCTTC,CAISGPGANYGYTF
TRBD2,TRBJ2-5,TRBV2,-,TGTGCCAGCAGTGAATCGGTAGCGGGGGGGCTTGAGTACTTC,CASSESVAGGLEYF
-,TRBJ2-3,TRBV6-5,-,TGTGCCAGCAGTTACTCGACTCGAGGGACGCAGTATTTT,CASSYSTRGTQYF
TRBD1,TRBJ1-4,TRBV6-5,-,TGTGCCAGCAGTTACGATGGGACAGGGTCTGAAAAACTGTTTTTT,CASSYDGTGSEKLFF
-,TRBJ1-6,TRBV9,-,TGTGCCAGCAGCGTAGCTAGCTCCTATAATTCACCCCTCCACTTT,CASSVASSYNSPLHF
TRBD1,TRBJ2-7,TRBV10-3,-,TGTGCCATCAGTTCGGGACAGCTCCCCTACGAGCAGTACTTC,CAISSGQLPYEQYF
-,TRBJ1-1,TRBV9,-,TGTGCCAGCAGCGTGGGGTCCTACGGAACTGAAGCTTTCTTT,CASSVGSYGTEAFF
-,TRBJ1-4,TRBV11-2,-,TGTGCCAGCAGCTTAGTAGCAGCCGGGGGGGAAAAACTGTTTTTT,CASSLVAAGGEKLFF
-,TRBJ1-2,TRBV10-3,-,TGTGCCATCAGTGGAGGGACCCAGGACTATGGCTACACCTTC,CAISGGTQDYGYTF
-,TRBJ1-6,TRBV6-1,-,TGTGCCAGCAGTGAATTGGCTTCACCCCTCCACTTT,CASSELASPLHF
-,TRBJ2-7,TRBV7-3,-,TGTGCCAGCAGCTTATCTGGGTTCTCCTACGAGCAGTACTTC,CASSLSGFSYEQYF
TRBD1,TRBJ2-1,TRBV5-1,once,TGCGCCAGCAGCTCCCTTACGGACAGGGGCGGGAAAGTATACAATGAGCAGTTCTTC,CASSSLTDRGGKVYNEQFF
TRBD2,TRBJ2-6,TRBV7-9,-,TGTGCCAGCAGCTCAGGGAGGGGCTATGGGGCCAACGTCCTGACTTTC,CASSSGRGYGANVLTF
-,TRBJ1-2,TRBV19,-,TGTGCCAGTAGTATTCGAACGTTAAGGACTAACTATGGCTACACCTTC,CASSIRTLRTNYGYTF
TRBD1,TRBJ2-3,TRBV7-6,-,TGTGCCAGCAGACGACAGGGTCTGGATACGCAGTATTTT,CASRRQGLDTQYF
-,TRBJ1-4,TRBV19,-,TGTGCCAGTAGTATAGCAAACCAGGGAATTTATGAAAAACTGTTTTTT,CASSIANQGIYEKLFF
-,TRBJ1-1,TRBV21-1,-,TGTGCCAGCAGGGGGGGGCCGGCAGCTTTCTTT,CASRGGPAAFF
-,TRBJ2-7,TRBV11-3,few,TGTGCCAGCAGCTCGATGACAGCCTCCTACGAGCAGTACTTC,CASSSMTASYEQYF
-,TRBJ2-5,TRBV7-8,-,TGTGCCAGCAGCTTAGCCAGGGAGACCCAGTACTTC,CASSLARETQYF
-,TRBJ1-2,TRBV5-6,-,TGTGCCAGCAGCTTGGTCTCGGGGGGAAGCTATGGCTACACCTTC,CASSLVSGGSYGYTF
TRBD1,TRBJ1-2,TRBV5-4,few,TGTGCCAGCAGCTACCCCGGACAGGGGGGCTATGGCTACACCTTC,CASSYPGQGGYGYTF
-,TRBJ1-6,TRBV2,few,TGTGCCAGCAGTCTACGACAAGGTCGGGATAATTCACCCCTCCACTTT,CASSLRQGRDNSPLHF
TRBD1,TRBJ2-5,TRBV5-1,once,TGCGCCAGCAGCTTGGTGCTAGCAGGGGGCTTCGGAGAGACCCAGTACTTC,CASSLVLAGGFGETQYF
-,TRBJ2-5,TRBV27,-,TGTGCCTCGGGTGGTAGGGAGACCCAGTACTTC,CASGGRETQYF
TRBD1,TRBJ1-1,TRBV7-2,-,TGTGCCAGCAGCTCGGGACAGCTCATGAACACTGAAGCTTTCTTT,CASSSGQLMNTEAFF
TRBD2,TRBJ2-5,TRBV5-4,-,TGTGCCAGCAGCTTGTTGGCGGGGGGAGAAGAGACCCAGTACTTC,CASSLLAGGEETQYF
-,TRBJ1-2,TRBV5-4,-,TGTGCCAGCAGCTTGGCCGGGGGGATTGGCTACACCTTC,CASSLAGGIGYTF
-,TRBJ1-2,TRBV7-2,-,TGTGCCAGCAGCCCCCCGTCAGGCCGACAATCCGGCTACACCTTC,CASSPPSGRQSGYTF
-,TRBJ1-6,TRBV30,few,TGTGCCTGGACCCAGGGGCCCCAATTAACACCCCTCCACTTT,CAWTQGPQLTPLHF
-,TRBJ2-7,TRBV6-5,-,TGTGCCAGCAGTTACTCGAAGGGTTTCAACGAGCAGTACTTC,CASSYSKGFNEQYF
-,TRBJ1-5,TRBV5-4,-,TGTGCCAGCAGCTTGTACGGTAATCAGCCCCAGCATTTT,CASSLYGNQPQHF
-,TRBJ1-1,TRBV7-6,-,TGTGCCAGCAGAAGCGGACGGATGAACACTGAAGCTTTCTTT,CASRSGRMNTEAFF
-,TRBJ2-5,TRBV30,-,TGTGCCTGGAGACCCGCTAGGGAGACCCAGTACTTC,CAWRPARETQYF
TRBD2,TRBJ2-3,TRBV18,-,TGTGCCAGCTCCGATCTGGGACTAGCGGGCACAGATACGCAGTATTTT,CASSDLGLAGTDTQYF
-,TRBJ1-1,TRBV4-2,once,TGTGCCAGCAGCCAAGGGTTTGGCACTGAAGCTTTCTTT,CASSQGFGTEAFF
-,TRBJ1-3,TRBV2,-,TGTGCCAGCAGTGCCGGAAGCTCTGGAAACACCATATATTTT,CASSAGSSGNTIYF
-,TRBJ1-4,TRBV19,-,TGTGCCAGTAATGATCCCCAACTGGGAAGGCAGGCAACTAATGAAAAACTGTTTTTT,CASNDPQLGRQATNEKLFF
TRBD1,TRBJ1-1,TRBV18,-,TGTGCCAGCTCACCACCCGGGACAGGGGGCCAAGCTTTCTTT,CASSPPGTGGQAFF
TRBD1,TRBJ1-1,TRBV5-1,few,TGCGCCAGCACGACAGGGGACAACACTGAAGCTTTCTTT,CASTTGDNTEAFF
-,TRBJ1-5,TRBV6-6,-,TGTGCCAGCCACGCGAGGGGCAATCAGCCCCAGCATTTT,CASHARGNQPQHF
-,TRBJ2-7,TRBV11-3,-,TGTGCCAGCAGCTTAAGCGGGCGCACAGGGACCTACGAGCAGTACTTC,CASSLSGRTGTYEQYF
TRBD2,TRBJ2-7,TRBV29-1,-,TGCAGCGTTGGGCCGCCGGGACTAGCTTCCGAGCAGTACTTC,CSVGPPGLASEQYF
-,TRBJ2-1,TRBV5-4,once,TGTGCCAGCAGCCGGGAGCAGGCTAACAATGAGCAGTTCTTC,CASSREQANNEQFF
-,TRBJ1-4,TRBV5-1,-,TGCGCCAGCAGCATCGGGGGTCCGGAAAAACTGTTTTTT,CASSIGGPEKLFF
-,TRBJ1-3,TRBV18,-,TGTGCCAGCTCACCAGACTCGTCTGGAAACACCATATATTTT,CASSPDSSGNTIYF
-,TRBJ1-4,TRBV18,-,TGTGCCAGCTCACCTCCTGGGCAGTTTAATGAAAAACTGTTTTTT,CASSPPGQFNEKLFF
TRBD1,TRBJ1-6,TRBV5-6,-,TGTGCCAGCAGCTTGGCGGCAGGGGGAGGAAGTTCACCCCTCCACTTT,CASSLAAGGGSSPLHF
-,TRBJ2-2,TRBV21-1,-,TGTGCCAGCAGCAAAGTCCGGGAAATATTAGGCACCGGGGAGCTGTTTTTT,CASSKVREILGTGELFF
TRBD1,TRBJ2-7,TRBV7-9,-,TGTGCCAGCAGCTTAGGGGGACAGCCTGTCTACGAGCAGTACTTC,CASSLGGQPVYEQYF
TRBD1,TRBJ1-1,TRBV6-1,-,TGTGCCAGCAGTCGGCAGACAGGGGGCCTAACTGAAGCTTTCTTT,CASSRQTGGLTEAFF
TRBD2,TRBJ2-1,TRBV4-1,-,TGCGCCAGCAGCCTAGGACTAGGAAACCGCAATGAGCAGTTCTTC,CASSLGLGNRNEQFF
-,TRBJ2-5,TRBV14,few,TGTGCCAGCAGCCAAGGTTCGGGGTATAGGGAGACCCAGTACTTC,CASSQGSGYRETQYF
TRBD1,TRBJ2-5,TRBV9,-,TGTGCCAGCAGCCCACAGGGGCTGGAAGCCCAGTACTTC,CASSPQGLEAQYF